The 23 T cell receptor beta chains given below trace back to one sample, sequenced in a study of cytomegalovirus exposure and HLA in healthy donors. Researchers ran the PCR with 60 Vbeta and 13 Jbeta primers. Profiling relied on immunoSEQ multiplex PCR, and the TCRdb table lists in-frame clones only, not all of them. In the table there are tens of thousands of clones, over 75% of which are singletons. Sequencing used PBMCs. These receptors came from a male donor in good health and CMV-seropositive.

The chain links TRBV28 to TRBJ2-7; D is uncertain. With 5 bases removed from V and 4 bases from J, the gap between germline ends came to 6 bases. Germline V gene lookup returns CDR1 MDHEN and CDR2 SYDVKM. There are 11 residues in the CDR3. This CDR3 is CASSQKYEQYF. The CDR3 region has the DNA TGTGCCAGCAGTCAGAAATACGAGCAGTACTTC.

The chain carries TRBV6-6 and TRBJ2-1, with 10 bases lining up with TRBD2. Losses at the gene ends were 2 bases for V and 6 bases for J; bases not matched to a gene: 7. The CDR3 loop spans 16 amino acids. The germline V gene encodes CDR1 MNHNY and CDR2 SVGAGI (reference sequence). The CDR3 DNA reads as TGTGCCAGCAGTTACCCCCTAGCGGGGGCCCGCAATGAGCAGTTCTTC. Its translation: CASSYPLAGARNEQFF.

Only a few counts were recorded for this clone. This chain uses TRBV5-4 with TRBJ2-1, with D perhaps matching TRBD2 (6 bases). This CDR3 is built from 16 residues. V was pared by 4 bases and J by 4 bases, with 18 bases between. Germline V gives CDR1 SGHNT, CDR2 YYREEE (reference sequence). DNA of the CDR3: TGTGCCAGCAGCACCCGGACTACCTCCTTATACAATGAGCAGTTCTTC. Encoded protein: CASSTRTTSLYNEQFF.

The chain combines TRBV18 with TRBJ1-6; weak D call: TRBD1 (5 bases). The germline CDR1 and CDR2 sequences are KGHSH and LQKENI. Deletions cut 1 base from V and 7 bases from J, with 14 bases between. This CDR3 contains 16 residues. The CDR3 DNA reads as TGTGCCAGCTCACCACAGGGCCATGGGGGGAATTCACCCCTCCACTTT. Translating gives CASSPQGHGGNSPLHF.

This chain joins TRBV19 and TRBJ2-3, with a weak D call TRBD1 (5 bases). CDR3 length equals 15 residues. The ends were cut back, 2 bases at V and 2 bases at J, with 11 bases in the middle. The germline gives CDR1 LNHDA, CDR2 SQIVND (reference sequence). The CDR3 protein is CASSIMGPDTDTQYF. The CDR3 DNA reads TGTGCCAGTAGTATAATGGGGCCCGACACAGATACGCAGTATTTT.

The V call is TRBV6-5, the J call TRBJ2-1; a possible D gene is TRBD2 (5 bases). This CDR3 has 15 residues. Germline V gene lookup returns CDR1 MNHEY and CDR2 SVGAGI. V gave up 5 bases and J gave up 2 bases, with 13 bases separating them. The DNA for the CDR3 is TGTGCCAGCAGTCACGGGCGGGCTCCCTACAATGAGCAGTTCTTC. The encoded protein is CASSHGRAPYNEQFF.

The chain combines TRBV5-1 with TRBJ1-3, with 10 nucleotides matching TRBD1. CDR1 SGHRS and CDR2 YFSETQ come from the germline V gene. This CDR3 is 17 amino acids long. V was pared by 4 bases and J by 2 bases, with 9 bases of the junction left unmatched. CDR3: CASSAGQGNRPGNTIYF. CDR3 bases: TGCGCCAGCAGCGCGGGACAGGGGAATAGGCCTGGAAACACCATATATTTT.

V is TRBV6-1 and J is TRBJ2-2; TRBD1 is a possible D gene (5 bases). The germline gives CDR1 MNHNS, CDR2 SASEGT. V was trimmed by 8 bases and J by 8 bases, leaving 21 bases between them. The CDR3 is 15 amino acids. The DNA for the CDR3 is TGTGCCAGCCACTTAATCAGGGCAAGTTCGGGGGAGCTGTTTTTT. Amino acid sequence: CASHLIRASSGELFF.

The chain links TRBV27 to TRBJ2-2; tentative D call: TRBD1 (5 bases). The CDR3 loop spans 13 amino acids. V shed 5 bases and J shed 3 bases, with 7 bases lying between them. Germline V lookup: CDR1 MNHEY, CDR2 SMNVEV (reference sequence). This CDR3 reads CASSPQDTGELFF. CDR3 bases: TGTGCCAGCAGTCCACAGGACACCGGGGAGCTGTTTTTT.

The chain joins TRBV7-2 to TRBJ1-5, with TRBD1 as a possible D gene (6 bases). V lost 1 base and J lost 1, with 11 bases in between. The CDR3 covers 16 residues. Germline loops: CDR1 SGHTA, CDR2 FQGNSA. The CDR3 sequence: CASSLELRGSNQPQHF. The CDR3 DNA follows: TGTGCCAGCAGCTTAGAATTAAGGGGGAGCAATCAGCCCCAGCATTTT. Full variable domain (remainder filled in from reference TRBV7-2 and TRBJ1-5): GAGVSQSPSNKVTEKGKDVELRCDPISGHTALYWYRQSLGQGLEFLIYFQGNSAPDKSGLPSDRFSAERTGGSVSTLTIQRTQQEDSAVYLCASSLELRGSNQPQHFGDGTRLSIL.

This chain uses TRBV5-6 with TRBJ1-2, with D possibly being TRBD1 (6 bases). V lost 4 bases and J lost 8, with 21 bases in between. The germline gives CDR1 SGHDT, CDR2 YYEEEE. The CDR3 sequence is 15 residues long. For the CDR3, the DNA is TGTGCCAGCAGCCCCTCACGGACAGCGGAGTACGGCTACACCTTC. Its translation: CASSPSRTAEYGYTF.

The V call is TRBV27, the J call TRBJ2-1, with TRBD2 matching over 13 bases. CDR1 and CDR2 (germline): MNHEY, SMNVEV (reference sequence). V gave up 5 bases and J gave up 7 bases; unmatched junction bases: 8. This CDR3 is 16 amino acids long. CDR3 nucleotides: TGTGCCAGCAGTCCCCACACTAGCGGGAGGGCGAATGAGCAGTTCTTC. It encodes CASSPHTSGRANEQFF.

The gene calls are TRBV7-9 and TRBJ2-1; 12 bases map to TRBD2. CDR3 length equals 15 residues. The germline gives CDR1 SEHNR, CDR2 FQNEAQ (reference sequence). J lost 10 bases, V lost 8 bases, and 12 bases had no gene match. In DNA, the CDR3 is TGTGCCAGCCTCGGACTAGCGGGGTTTGATGGGGAGCAGTTCTTC. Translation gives CASLGLAGFDGEQFF.

The CDR3 loop is CASSLFGGNQPQHF. In DNA form, the CDR3 reads TGTGCCAGCAGTTTATTCGGGGGTAATCAGCCCCAGCATTTT. The genes are TRBV27 and TRBJ1-5; possibly TRBD1 for D (5 bases). Per the germline V gene, CDR1 is MNHEY and CDR2 is SMNVEV (reference sequence). Deletions cut 1 base from V and 4 bases from J, with 8 bases between. The CDR3 extends over 14 amino acids.

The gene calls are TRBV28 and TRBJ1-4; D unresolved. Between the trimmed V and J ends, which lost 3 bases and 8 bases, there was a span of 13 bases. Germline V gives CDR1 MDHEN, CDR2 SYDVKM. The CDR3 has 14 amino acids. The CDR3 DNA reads TGTGCCAGCAGTTTGACGGGAAGGACCGAAAAACTGTTTTTT. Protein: CASSLTGRTEKLFF. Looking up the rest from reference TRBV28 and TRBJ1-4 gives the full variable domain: DVKVTQSSRYLVKRTGEKVFLECVQDMDHENMFWYRQDPGLGLRLIYFSYDVKMKEKGDIPEGYSVSREKKERFSLILESASTNQTSMYLCASSLTGRTEKLFFGSGTQLSVL.

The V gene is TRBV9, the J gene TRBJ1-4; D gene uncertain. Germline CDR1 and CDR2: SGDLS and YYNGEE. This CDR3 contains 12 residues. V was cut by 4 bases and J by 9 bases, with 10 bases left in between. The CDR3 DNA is TGTGCCAGCAGCCGGGAGGCGAAAAAACTGTTTTTT. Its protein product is CASSREAKKLFF. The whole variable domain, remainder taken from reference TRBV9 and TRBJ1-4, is DSGVTQTPKHLITATGQRVTLRCSPRSGDLSVYWYQQSLDQGLQFLIQYYNGEERAKGNILERFSAQQFPDLHSELNLSSLELGDSALYFCASSREAKKLFFGSGTQLSVL.

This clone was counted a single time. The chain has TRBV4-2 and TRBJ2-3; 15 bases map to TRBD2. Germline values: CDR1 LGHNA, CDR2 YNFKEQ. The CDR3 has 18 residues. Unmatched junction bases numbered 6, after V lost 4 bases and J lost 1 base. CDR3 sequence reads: CASSPGLAGGLGTDTQYF. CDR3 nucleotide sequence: TGTGCCAGCAGCCCCGGACTAGCGGGGGGGCTCGGCACAGATACGCAGTATTTT.

CDR3 coding DNA: TGTGCCTGGAGCTCCGGGACACCAACTAATGAAAAACTGTTTTTT. This codes for CAWSSGTPTNEKLFF. The V and J genes are TRBV30 and TRBJ1-4, with D tentatively TRBD1 (6 bases). V lost 3 bases to trimming and J lost 0 bases, with 11 bases between them. Germline V lookup: CDR1 GTSNPN, CDR2 SVGIG (reference sequence). CDR3 length equals 15 residues.

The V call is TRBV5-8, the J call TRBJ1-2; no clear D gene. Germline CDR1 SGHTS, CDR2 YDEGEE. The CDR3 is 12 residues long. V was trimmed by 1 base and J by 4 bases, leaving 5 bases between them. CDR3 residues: CASSLNGYGYTF. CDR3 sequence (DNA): TGTGCCAGCAGCTTGAACGGCTATGGCTACACCTTC.

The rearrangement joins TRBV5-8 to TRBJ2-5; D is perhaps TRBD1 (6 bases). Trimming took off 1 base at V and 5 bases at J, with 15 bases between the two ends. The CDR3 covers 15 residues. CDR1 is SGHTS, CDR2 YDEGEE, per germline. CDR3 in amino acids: CASSLYPQGGETQYF. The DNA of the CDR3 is TGTGCCAGCAGCTTGTATCCACAGGGCGGGGAGACCCAGTACTTC. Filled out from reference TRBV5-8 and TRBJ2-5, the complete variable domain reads EAGVTQSPTHLIKTRGQQATLRCSPISGHTSVYWYQQALGLGLQFLLWYDEGEERNRGNFPPRFSGRQFPNYSSELNVNALELEDSALYLCASSLYPQGGETQYFGPGTRLLVL.

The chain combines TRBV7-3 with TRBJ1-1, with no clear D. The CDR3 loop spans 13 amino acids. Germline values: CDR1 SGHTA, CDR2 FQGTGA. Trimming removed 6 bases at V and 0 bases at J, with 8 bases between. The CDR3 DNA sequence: TGTGCCAGCAGTGCGGGGATGAACACTGAAGCTTTCTTT. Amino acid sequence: CASSAGMNTEAFF.

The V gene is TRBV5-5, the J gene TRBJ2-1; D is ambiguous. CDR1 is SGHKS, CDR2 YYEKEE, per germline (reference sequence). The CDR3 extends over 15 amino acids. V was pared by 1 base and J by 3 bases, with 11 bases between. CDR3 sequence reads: CASSLSLGGYNEQFF. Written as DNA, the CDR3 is TGTGCCAGCAGCTTGTCGCTAGGCGGCTACAATGAGCAGTTCTTC. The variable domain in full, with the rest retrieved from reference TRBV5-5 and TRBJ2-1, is DAGVTQSPTHLIKTRGQQVTLRCSPISGHKSVSWYQQVLGQGPQFIFQYYEKEERGRGNFPDRFSARQFPNYSSELNVNALLLGDSALYLCASSLSLGGYNEQFFGPGTRLTVL.

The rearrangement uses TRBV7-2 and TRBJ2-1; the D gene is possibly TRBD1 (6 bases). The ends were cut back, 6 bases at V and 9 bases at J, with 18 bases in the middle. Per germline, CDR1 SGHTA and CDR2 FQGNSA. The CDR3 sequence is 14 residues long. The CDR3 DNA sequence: TGTGCCAGCAGTTACGGACAGACCTACGGTGAGCAGTTCTTC. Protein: CASSYGQTYGEQFF.